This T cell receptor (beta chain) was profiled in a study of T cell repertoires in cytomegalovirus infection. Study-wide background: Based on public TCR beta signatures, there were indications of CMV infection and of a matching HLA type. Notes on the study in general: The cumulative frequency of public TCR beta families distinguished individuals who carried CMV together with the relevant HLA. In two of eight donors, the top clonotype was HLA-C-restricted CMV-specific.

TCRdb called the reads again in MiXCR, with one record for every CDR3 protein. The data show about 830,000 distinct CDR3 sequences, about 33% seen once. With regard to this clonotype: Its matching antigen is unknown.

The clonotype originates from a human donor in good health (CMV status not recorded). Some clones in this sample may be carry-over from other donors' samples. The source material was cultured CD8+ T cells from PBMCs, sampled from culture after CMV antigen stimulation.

The CDR3 coding sequence is TGTGCCAGCAGCCTATATAGCGGGGGCGGAGAAGAGACCCAGTACTTC. This codes for CASSLYSGGGEETQYF. The V call is TRBV7-8, the J call TRBJ2-5; 9 nucleotides match TRBD2. V shed 5 bases and J 3 bases; nucleotides not matched to a gene: 10. CDR3 length equals 16 residues. CDR1 is SGHVS and CDR2 is FQNEAQ in the germline V gene. The whole variable domain, remainder taken from reference TRBV7-8 and TRBJ2-5, is GAGVSQSPRYKVAKRGQDVALRCDPISGHVSLFWYQQALGQGPEFLTYFQNEAQLDKSGLPSDRFFAERPEGSVSTLKIQRTQQEDSAVYLCASSLYSGGGEETQYFGPGTRLLVL.